This T cell receptor beta chain was sequenced during a study of Ad26.COV2.S vaccination and SARS-CoV-2 variants. Looking at the study overall: The vaccine Ad26.COV2.S was put into the muscle once, or twice with 56 days between.

Notes on the study in general: Responses of T cells in total may have been underestimated by the TCR breadth and depth analyses. People who got the vaccine or the placebo had similar non-spike TCR breadth.

Treatment meaning: some 20 received Ad26.COV2.S at low or high dose, single or two shots; roughly 5 received placebo; per-sample allocation not given. Day 63 following the first vaccine or placebo injection was when the samples were taken. This CDR3 has 14 amino acids. Trimming stripped 0 bases from V and 0 bases from J, with 6 bases between. Germline assignment: CDR1 SGHRS and CDR2 YFSETQ. On this clone itself: The antigen is undetermined. Other DNA sequences from this sample encode an identical CDR3 as well.

TCRdb's copy holds only in-frame clones and misses some; the assay was immunoSEQ multiplex PCR. Among about 680,000 clones listed, 89% were seen once. The V gene is TRBV5-1, the J gene TRBJ1-1; D unclear. The receptor was isolated from a person aged 18-60 years who received the Ad26.COV2.S COVID-19 vaccine or a placebo. The sample here was peripheral blood, taken in a trial of Ad26.COV2.S vaccine versus placebo. The CDR3: CASSLDGMNTEAFF. Here the CDR3 DNA reads TGCGCCAGCAGCTTGGATGGGATGAACACTGAAGCTTTCTTT.